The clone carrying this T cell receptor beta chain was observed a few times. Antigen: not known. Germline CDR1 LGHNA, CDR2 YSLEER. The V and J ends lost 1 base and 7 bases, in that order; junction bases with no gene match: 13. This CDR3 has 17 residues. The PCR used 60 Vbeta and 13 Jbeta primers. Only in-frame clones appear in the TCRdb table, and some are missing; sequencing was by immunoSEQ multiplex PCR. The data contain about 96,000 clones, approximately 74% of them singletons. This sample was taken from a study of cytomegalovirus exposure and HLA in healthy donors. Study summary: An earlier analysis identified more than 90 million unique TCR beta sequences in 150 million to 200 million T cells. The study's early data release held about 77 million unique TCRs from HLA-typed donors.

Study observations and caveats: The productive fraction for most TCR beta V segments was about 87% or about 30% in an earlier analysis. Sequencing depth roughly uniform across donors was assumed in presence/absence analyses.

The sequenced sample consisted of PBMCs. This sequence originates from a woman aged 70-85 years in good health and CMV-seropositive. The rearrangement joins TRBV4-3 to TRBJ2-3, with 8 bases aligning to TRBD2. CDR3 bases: TGCGCCAGCAGCCAAGCCAGGACGCGGGGGGTGCGAAATACGCAGTATTTT. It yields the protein CASSQARTRGVRNTQYF.